These T cell receptor beta chains were read from a single sample in a study of CD8 T cells in Susac syndrome. TCRdb re-derived calls from the immunoSEQ multiplex PCR reads in MiXCR, one entry per CDR3 protein. The table has approximately 300,000 distinct CDR3 sequences, 70% to 90% seen once. Input material: CD8+ T cells from PBMCs. Receptor source: a human donor with multiple sclerosis. CDR3s include the opening cysteine and the closing phenylalanine or tryptophan. A D gene is named only where the DNA matches it firmly. A row's size may be missing; if present it is once, few, many or a size class.

D	V	size	J	CDR3	DNA
-	TRBV30	few	TRBJ1-1	CAWVGGFTEAFF	TGTGCCTGGGTAGGAGGGTTTACTGAAGCTTTCTTT
TRBD2	TRBV3-1	-	TRBJ2-3	CASSQGIPSGSTDTQYF	TGTGCCAGCAGCCAAGGTATTCCTAGCGGGTCCACAGATACGCAGTATTTT
TRBD1	TRBV5-4	-	TRBJ2-1	CASSLPGTGNNEQFF	TGTGCCAGCAGCTTACCCGGGACAGGGAACAATGAGCAGTTCTTC
-	TRBV29-1	once	TRBJ2-1	CSGTGTEYNEQFF	TGCAGCGGTACCGGGACCGAGTACAATGAGCAGTTCTTC
TRBD2	TRBV9	-	TRBJ2-7	CASSAAGGGAYEQYF	TGTGCCAGCAGCGCCGCCGGCGGGGGGGCCTACGAGCAGTACTTC
TRBD1	TRBV20-1	-	TRBJ1-2	CSASSGTGVFIKLYGYTF	TGCAGTGCTAGCTCCGGGACAGGGGTCTTCATTAAACTCTATGGCTACACCTTC
-	TRBV30	-	TRBJ2-1	CAWSGGPESSYNEQFF	TGTGCCTGGAGTGGCGGACCCGAGAGCTCCTACAATGAGCAGTTCTTC
-	TRBV6-1	-	TRBJ1-5	CASRHKHRSSNQPQHF	TGTGCCAGCAGGCACAAACATCGGTCTAGCAATCAGCCCCAGCATTTT
-	TRBV29-1	-	TRBJ2-2	CSVDRDTGELFF	TGCAGCGTTGATCGGGACACCGGGGAGCTGTTTTTT
TRBD2	TRBV19	-	TRBJ2-7	CASSIWGGRAYEQYF	TGTGCCAGTAGTATTTGGGGCGGGAGGGCCTACGAGCAGTACTTC
-	TRBV6-2/TRBV6-3	-	TRBJ2-1	CASSYVDEQFF	TGTGCCAGCAGTTACGTCGATGAGCAGTTCTTC
TRBD1	TRBV30	-	TRBJ1-1	CAHDRDDTEAFF	TGTGCTCATGACAGGGATGACACTGAAGCTTTCTTT
-	TRBV28	-	TRBJ2-3	CASNPLEGAGTDTQYF	TGTGCGAGCAATCCTTTGGAGGGGGCCGGCACAGATACGCAGTATTTT
TRBD2	TRBV19	once	TRBJ2-1	CASSIGASGSRLLEQFF	TGTGCCAGTAGTATAGGTGCTAGCGGGAGTCGGTTGCTTGAGCAGTTCTTC
-	TRBV7-9	-	TRBJ1-2	CASSLGPQGQRGGYTF	TGTGCCAGCAGCTTAGGGCCCCAAGGGCAAAGGGGGGGCTACACCTTC
TRBD1	TRBV6-2/TRBV6-3	-	TRBJ1-6	CASSPGQGSPLHF	TGTGCCAGCAGTCCCGGACAGGGTTCACCCCTCCACTTT
TRBD1	TRBV12-3/TRBV12-4	-	TRBJ2-2	CASSDTGGNTGELFF	TGTGCCAGCAGTGATACAGGGGGGAACACCGGGGAGCTGTTTTTT
TRBD1	TRBV5-1	-	TRBJ2-1	CASAPWTGSNEQFF	TGCGCCAGCGCCCCCTGGACAGGGTCCAATGAGCAGTTCTTC
-	TRBV24-1	-	TRBJ1-5	CATSAPGGSFNQPQHF	TGTGCCACCAGTGCCCCGGGTGGGAGCTTCAATCAGCCCCAGCATTTT
-	TRBV15	-	TRBJ2-7	CATSSGYEQYF	TGTGCCACCAGCTCTGGATACGAGCAGTACTTC
TRBD2	TRBV7-8	-	TRBJ2-3	CASSSRTSGFSTDTQYF	TGTGCCAGCAGCTCCCGAACTAGCGGGTTCAGCACAGATACGCAGTATTTT
-	TRBV9	-	TRBJ1-2	CASTRVTYGYTF	TGTGCCAGCACTCGGGTAACCTATGGCTACACCTTC
-	TRBV7-6	-	TRBJ2-7	CASSLGPVLSGYEQYF	TGTGCCAGCAGCTTAGGCCCCGTGTTAAGCGGGTACGAGCAGTACTTC
-	TRBV19	-	TRBJ2-5	CASSTYMETQYF	TGTGCCAGTAGTACCTATATGGAGACCCAGTACTTC
TRBD1	TRBV13	once	TRBJ2-1	CASSSRDRWDNEQFF	TGTGCCAGCAGCTCTCGGGACAGATGGGACAATGAGCAGTTCTTC
TRBD2	TRBV19	once	TRBJ2-7	CASSASTSGELYEQYF	TGTGCCAGTAGTGCTTCGACTAGCGGAGAACTTTACGAGCAGTACTTC
TRBD2	TRBV6-2/TRBV6-3	-	TRBJ2-1	CASSLIGTSGGPEQFF	TGTGCCAGCAGTCTGATTGGGACTAGCGGGGGGCCGGAGCAGTTCTTC
TRBD2	TRBV9	-	TRBJ2-1	CASSVVSSGTYNEQFF	TGTGCCAGCAGCGTAGTATCTAGCGGGACCTACAATGAGCAGTTCTTC
TRBD2	TRBV20-1	-	TRBJ2-3	CSATSGGALYTDTQYF	TGCAGTGCTACTAGCGGGGGGGCCCTCTACACAGATACGCAGTATTTT
-	TRBV19	-	TRBJ1-1	CASSITGYAFF	TGTGCCAGTAGTATCACGGGTTACGCTTTCTTT
TRBD2	TRBV6-1	-	TRBJ2-2	CASSPLSGGYTGELFF	TGTGCCAGCAGTCCTTTAAGCGGGGGGTACACCGGGGAGCTGTTTTTT
-	TRBV7-6	-	TRBJ1-3	CASSPWPGNTIYF	TGTGCCAGCAGTCCCTGGCCAGGAAACACCATATATTTT
-	TRBV30	-	TRBJ1-4	CAWSVSGEKLFF	TGTGCCTGGAGTGTTTCGGGTGAAAAACTGTTTTTT
-	TRBV20-1	-	TRBJ2-5	CSARDSVGGETQYF	TGCAGTGCTAGAGATAGCGTCGGGGGAGAGACCCAGTACTTC
-	TRBV14	-	TRBJ2-7	CASKSGNSYEQYF	TGTGCCAGCAAAAGCGGAAACTCCTACGAGCAGTACTTC
-	TRBV7-9	-	TRBJ2-3	CASSLLRVETDTQYF	TGTGCCAGCAGCTTATTGCGGGTAGAGACAGATACGCAGTATTTT
TRBD1	TRBV27	-	TRBJ2-7	CASRIQGASWDEQYF	TGTGCCAGCAGAATACAGGGGGCAAGTTGGGACGAGCAGTACTTC
-	TRBV20-1	-	TRBJ1-2	CSARDAPGNGYTF	TGCAGTGCTAGAGATGCGCCGGGGAATGGCTACACCTTC
-	TRBV7-9	-	TRBJ2-7	CASSLVGTPPDEQYF	TGTGCCAGCAGCTTAGTTGGGACCCCTCCAGACGAGCAGTACTTC
-	TRBV9	-	TRBJ2-7	CASSVGATAEQYF	TGTGCCAGCAGCGTAGGGGCTACGGCTGAACAGTACTTC
TRBD1	TRBV29-1	-	TRBJ2-7	CSVTGGGHYEQYF	TGCAGCGTTACAGGGGGCGGTCACTACGAGCAGTACTTC
-	TRBV12-3/TRBV12-4	-	TRBJ2-6	CASSFGQPGANVLTF	TGTGCCAGCAGTTTCGGACAGCCGGGGGCCAACGTCCTGACTTTC